A single sample is the source of the 16 T cell receptor beta chains below, sequenced in a study of blood T cell repertoires in COVID-19. The method was immunoSEQ multiplex PCR; TCRdb's version includes in-frame clones alone and lacks a portion of them. The sample carries hundreds of thousands of clones, around 84% recorded once. The sequenced sample was PBMCs or T cells enriched from blood (not recorded which). The receptors stem from a woman aged 50 to 60 who had recovered from COVID-19.

This clone has just one count. V usage is TRBV19 and J usage is TRBJ1-5; 7 positions agree with TRBD1. This CDR3 is 17 amino acids long. The junction had 13 bases not matched to a gene; V was cut back by 3 bases and J by 5 bases. Germline CDR1 LNHDA, CDR2 SQIVND (reference sequence). The CDR3 coding sequence is TGTGCCAGTAGTATGAGCTTGGGCCAGGGGGTCTATCAGCCCCAGCATTTT. It translates to CASSMSLGQGVYQPQHF.

This rearrangement joins TRBV7-2 to TRBJ2-2; the D gene is possibly TRBD2 (5 bases). V was trimmed by 1 base and J by 6 bases, leaving 12 bases between them. The germline CDR1 and CDR2 sequences are SGHTA and FQGNSA. CDR3 size: 15 residues. CDR3 DNA: TGTGCCAGCAGCTTAGTAGGAGGAAACGCCGGGGAGCTGTTTTTT. It yields the protein CASSLVGGNAGELFF.

This clone has only a few counts. The rearrangement joins TRBV7-9 to TRBJ1-2; the D gene is possibly TRBD1 (6 bases). Germline V lookup: CDR1 SEHNR, CDR2 FQNEAQ (reference sequence). This CDR3 region has 15 residues. V was trimmed by 5 bases and J by 7 bases, leaving 20 bases between them. This chain's CDR3 is CASSDPGHFTAGYTF. DNA of the CDR3: TGTGCCAGCAGCGATCCGGGACACTTTACGGCTGGCTACACCTTC.

The gene calls are TRBV19 and TRBJ2-7, with 9 nucleotides matching TRBD2. The length of the CDR3 is 18 residues. CDR1 and CDR2 from the germline V gene are LNHDA and SQIVND (reference sequence). The V gene end was trimmed by 3 bases and the J gene end by 3 bases; junction bases not matched to a gene: 15. The CDR3 loop is CASSITVPAGGFFYEQYF. DNA of the CDR3: TGTGCCAGTAGTATTACGGTCCCAGCGGGAGGTTTCTTCTACGAGCAGTACTTC.

CDR3 loop: CASSLVGDYGYTF. The CDR3 DNA follows: TGTGCCAGCAGCTTGGTCGGTGACTATGGCTACACCTTC. This chain joins TRBV5-5 and TRBJ1-2, with unresolved D. Germline assignment: CDR1 SGHKS and CDR2 YYEKEE (reference sequence). The V and J ends lost 0 bases and 3 bases respectively, with 6 bases between them. This CDR3 comprises 13 residues.

The chain recombines TRBV4-1 with TRBJ2-7, with 10 bases matching TRBD2. This CDR3 is built from 15 residues. In germline, CDR1 is MGHRA, CDR2 YSYEKL. J lost 3 bases, V lost 4 bases, and 6 bases had no gene match. CDR3: CASSPLAGVGYEQYF. The CDR3 DNA reads TGCGCCAGCAGCCCTCTAGCGGGAGTAGGCTACGAGCAGTACTTC.

CDR3 DNA: TGTGCCAGCAGTGAAGTTCTCTTAGCGGGAGTCGATGAGCAGTTCTTC. Residues: CASSEVLLAGVDEQFF. The chain is built from TRBV2 and TRBJ2-1; TRBD2 aligns across 9 bases. V lost 1 base and J lost 8; bases outside the gene matches: 9. The length of the CDR3 is 16 residues. Germline-derived CDR1 and CDR2 are SNHLY and FYNNEI.

V usage is TRBV28 and J usage is TRBJ1-3, with a tentative D call TRBD1 (5 bases). The CDR3 is made up of 16 amino acids. With 3 bases removed from V and 0 bases from J, the gap between germline ends came to 12 bases. Germline CDR1 reads MDHEN; CDR2 reads SYDVKM. The CDR3 nucleotides are TGTGCCAGCAGTTTCACTGACAGATACTCTGGAAACACCATATATTTT. Protein sequence: CASSFTDRYSGNTIYF.

This clone was seen just once. The rearrangement joins TRBV7-8 to TRBJ2-7; a weak D match, TRBD1 (7 bases). Trimming removed 0 bases at V and 7 bases at J, with 16 bases between. This CDR3 comprises 15 residues. Germline V gene data show CDR1 as SGHVS and CDR2 as FQNEAQ. CDR3 sequence (DNA): TGTGCCAGCAGCTTAGCGCGGGCAGGGGGGCGGGAGCAGTACTTC. Encoded protein: CASSLARAGGREQYF.

V gene TRBV7-3 combines with J gene TRBJ2-5, with a tentative D call TRBD1 (6 bases). In germline, CDR1 is SGHTA, CDR2 FQGTGA. The CDR3 contains 14 residues. The ends were cut back, 5 bases at V and 5 bases at J, with 15 bases in the middle. CDR3: CASSRTRGDETQYF. The DNA of the CDR3 is TGTGCCAGCAGCCGGACCAGGGGCGATGAGACCCAGTACTTC. Full variable domain (missing parts from reference TRBV7-3 and TRBJ2-5): GAGVSQTPSNKVTEKGKYVELRCDPISGHTALYWYRQSLGQGPEFLIYFQGTGAADDSGLPNDRFFAVRPEGSVSTLKIQRTERGDSAVYLCASSRTRGDETQYFGPGTRLLVL.

The chain combines TRBV6-2 or TRBV6-3 with TRBJ2-7; TRBD2 might be the D (5 bases). The CDR3 loop spans 15 amino acids. Germline CDR1 and CDR2: MNHEY and SVGEGT. V lost 0 bases, J lost 2 bases, and 11 bases lay in between. The CDR3 protein is CASSYSRVLTYEQYF. The CDR3 DNA follows: TGTGCCAGCAGTTACTCGAGGGTATTAACCTACGAGCAGTACTTC.

The V gene is TRBV19, the J gene TRBJ2-5; a possible D gene is TRBD1 (6 bases). CDR3 length: 16 amino acids. The V and J ends lost 8 bases and 0 bases respectively, with 19 bases between them. Germline loops: CDR1 LNHDA, CDR2 SQIVND (reference sequence). The CDR3 bases are TGTGCCAGTCAACGTGTGGGACACCAGTACCAAGAGACCCAGTACTTC. Its translation: CASQRVGHQYQETQYF.

The gene calls are TRBV28 and TRBJ2-2; weak D call: TRBD2 (5 bases). Trimming left V 3 bases short and J 3 bases short, with 8 bases between. CDR1 and CDR2 (germline): MDHEN, SYDVKM. This CDR3 spans 14 amino acids. The CDR3 nucleotides read TGTGCCAGCAGTTTCCGGGGATACACCGGGGAGCTGTTTTTT. Its protein product is CASSFRGYTGELFF.

The V and J genes are TRBV6-5 and TRBJ1-1; maybe TRBD1 (6 bases). Deletions cut 5 bases from V and 11 bases from J, with 18 bases between. This CDR3 has 13 residues. The germline gives CDR1 MNHEY, CDR2 SVGAGI. Written as DNA, the CDR3 is TGTGCCAGCAGTCCAGAACAGGGCCTAACTGCTTTCTTT. This translates into CASSPEQGLTAFF.

This sequence joins TRBV7-9 and TRBJ2-2; perhaps TRBD1 as D (6 bases). V gave up 1 base and J gave up 1 base, with 7 bases separating them. Germline V lookup: CDR1 SEHNR, CDR2 FQNEAQ (reference sequence). The CDR3 runs 15 residues. The chain's CDR3 is CASSLGRGNTGELFF. The CDR3 nucleotides read TGTGCCAGCAGCTTAGGCAGGGGGAACACCGGGGAGCTGTTTTTT.

The chain is built from TRBV6-5 and TRBJ1-5; TRBD1 matches 8 bases. CDR3 length equals 15 residues. V was clipped by 6 bases and J by 5 bases; unmatched bases: 9. Germline CDR1 MNHEY, CDR2 SVGAGI. CDR3 in DNA: TGTGCCAGCAGCAATAAAGACAGGGGAGATCAGCCCCAGCATTTT. This gives the protein CASSNKDRGDQPQHF.